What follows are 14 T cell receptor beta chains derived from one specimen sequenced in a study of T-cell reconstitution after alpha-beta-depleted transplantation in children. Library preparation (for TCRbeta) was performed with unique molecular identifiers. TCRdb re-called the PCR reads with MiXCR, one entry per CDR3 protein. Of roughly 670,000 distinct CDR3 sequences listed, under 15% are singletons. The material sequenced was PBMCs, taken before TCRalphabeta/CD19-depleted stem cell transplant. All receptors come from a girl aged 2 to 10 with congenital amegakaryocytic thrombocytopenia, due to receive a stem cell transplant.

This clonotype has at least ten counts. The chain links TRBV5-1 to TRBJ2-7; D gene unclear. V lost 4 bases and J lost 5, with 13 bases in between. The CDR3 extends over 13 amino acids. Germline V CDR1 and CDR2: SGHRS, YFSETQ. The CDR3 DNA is TGCGCCAGCAGCCGCTTCTCGCCGGACGAGCAGTACTTC. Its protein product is CASSRFSPDEQYF.

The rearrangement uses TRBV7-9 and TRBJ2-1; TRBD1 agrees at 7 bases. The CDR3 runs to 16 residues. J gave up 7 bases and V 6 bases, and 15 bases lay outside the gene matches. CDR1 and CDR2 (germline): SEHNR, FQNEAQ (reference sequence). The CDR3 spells CASSAAYRGPGNEQFF. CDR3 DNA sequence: TGTGCCAGCAGTGCGGCCTACAGGGGCCCGGGGAATGAGCAGTTCTTC.

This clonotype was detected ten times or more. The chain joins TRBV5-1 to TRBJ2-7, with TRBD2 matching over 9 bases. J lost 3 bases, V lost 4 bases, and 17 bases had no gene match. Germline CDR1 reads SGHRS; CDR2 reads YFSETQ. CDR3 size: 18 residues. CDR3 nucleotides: TGCGCCAGCAGCCACCGAACCAAGACTAGCGGATGTTTCTACGAGCAGTACTTC. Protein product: CASSHRTKTSGCFYEQYF.

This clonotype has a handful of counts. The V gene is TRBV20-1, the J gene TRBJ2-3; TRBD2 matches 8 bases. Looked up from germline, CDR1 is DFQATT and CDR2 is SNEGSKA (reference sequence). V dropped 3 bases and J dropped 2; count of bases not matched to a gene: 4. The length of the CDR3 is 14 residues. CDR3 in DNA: TGCAGTGCTAGTAGCGGGATAACCACAGATACGCAGTATTTT. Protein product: CSASSGITTDTQYF.

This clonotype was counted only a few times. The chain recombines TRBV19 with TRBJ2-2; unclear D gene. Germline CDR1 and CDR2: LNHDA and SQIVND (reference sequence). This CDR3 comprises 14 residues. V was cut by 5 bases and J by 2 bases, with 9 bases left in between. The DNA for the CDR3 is TGTGCCAGTAGTCCCGGGTCTAACACCGGGGAGCTGTTTTTT. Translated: CASSPGSNTGELFF. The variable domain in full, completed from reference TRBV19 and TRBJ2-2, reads DGGITQSPKYLFRKEGQNVTLSCEQNLNHDAMYWYRQDPGQGLRLIYYSQIVNDFQKGDIAEGYSVSREKKESFPLTVTSAQKNPTAFYLCASSPGSNTGELFFGEGSRLTVL.

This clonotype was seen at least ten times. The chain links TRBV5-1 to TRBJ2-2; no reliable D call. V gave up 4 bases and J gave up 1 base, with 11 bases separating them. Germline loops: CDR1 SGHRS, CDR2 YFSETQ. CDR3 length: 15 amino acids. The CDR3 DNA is TGCGCCAGCAGCCCGGACGGGCAGAACACCGGGGAGCTGTTTTTT. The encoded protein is CASSPDGQNTGELFF.

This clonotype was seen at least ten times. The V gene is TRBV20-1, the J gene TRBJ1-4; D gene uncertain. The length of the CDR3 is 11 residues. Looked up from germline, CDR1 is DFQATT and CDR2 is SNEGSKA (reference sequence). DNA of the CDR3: TGCGTGGTGCCCGTGGATGAAAAACTGTTTTTT. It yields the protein CVVPVDEKLFF.

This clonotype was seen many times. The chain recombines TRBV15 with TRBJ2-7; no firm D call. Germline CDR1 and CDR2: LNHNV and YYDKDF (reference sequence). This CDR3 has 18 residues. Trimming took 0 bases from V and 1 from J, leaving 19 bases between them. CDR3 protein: CATSRDWFSVGASYEQYF. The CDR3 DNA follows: TGTGCCACCAGCAGAGATTGGTTTAGTGTTGGAGCGTCCTACGAGCAGTACTTC.

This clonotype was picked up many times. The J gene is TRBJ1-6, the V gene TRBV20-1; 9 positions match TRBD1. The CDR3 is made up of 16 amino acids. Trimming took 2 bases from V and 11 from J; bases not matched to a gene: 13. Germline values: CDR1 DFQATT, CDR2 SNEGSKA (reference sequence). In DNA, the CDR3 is TGCAGTGCTAGACCCCTAATACAGGGGGCGCGGACACCCCTCCACTTT. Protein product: CSARPLIQGARTPLHF.

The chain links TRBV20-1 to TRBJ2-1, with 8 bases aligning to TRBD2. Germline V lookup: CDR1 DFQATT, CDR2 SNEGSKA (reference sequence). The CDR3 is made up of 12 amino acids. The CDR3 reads CRAGTSYNEQFF. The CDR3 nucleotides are TGCAGAGCCGGGACTAGTTACAATGAGCAGTTCTTC.

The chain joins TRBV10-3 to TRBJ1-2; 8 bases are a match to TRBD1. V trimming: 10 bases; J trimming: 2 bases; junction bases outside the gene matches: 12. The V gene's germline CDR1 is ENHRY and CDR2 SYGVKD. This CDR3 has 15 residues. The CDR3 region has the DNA TGTGCCACACAGGGGGGCAGGAGGGCAAACTATGGCTACACCTTC. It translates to CATQGGRRANYGYTF.

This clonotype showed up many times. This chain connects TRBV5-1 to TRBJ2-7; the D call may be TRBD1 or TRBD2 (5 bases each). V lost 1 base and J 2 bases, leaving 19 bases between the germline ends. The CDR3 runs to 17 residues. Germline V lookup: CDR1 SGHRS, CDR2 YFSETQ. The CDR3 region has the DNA TGCGCCAGCAGCTTGTTAACCGGGGCCATCCCCCCCTACGAGCAGTACTTC. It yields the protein CASSLLTGAIPPYEQYF.

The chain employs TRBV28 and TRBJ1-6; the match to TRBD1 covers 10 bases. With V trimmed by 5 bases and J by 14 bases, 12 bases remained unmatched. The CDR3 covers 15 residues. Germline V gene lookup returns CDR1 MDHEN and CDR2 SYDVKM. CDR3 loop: CASSPSGTGALALHF. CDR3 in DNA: TGTGCCAGCAGTCCCTCCGGGACAGGGGCTCTGGCCCTCCACTTT.

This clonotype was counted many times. The CDR3 region is CASRANIGGELFF. The CDR3 DNA reads TGTGCCAGCAGGGCAAATATCGGCGGGGAGCTGTTTTTT. The genes are TRBV5-6 and TRBJ2-2; no clear D gene. Trimming pared 5 bases from V and 7 bases from J, leaving 12 bases between. Germline-derived CDR1 and CDR2 are SGHDT and YYEEEE. This CDR3 comprises 13 residues.